One sample yielded the 22 T cell receptor beta chains listed below, sequenced in a study of blood T cell repertoires in COVID-19. Libraries were prepared by immunoSEQ multiplex PCR; TCRdb keeps only in-frame clonotypes and omits some of them. The sample includes roughly 73,000 clones, more than 70% of them seen just once. The sample comprised peripheral blood. The source is a human donor in a cohort sampled during active COVID-19.

The V gene is TRBV19, the J gene TRBJ1-5; 7 nucleotides agree with TRBD1. CDR1 and CDR2 (germline): LNHDA, SQIVND (reference sequence). The V and J ends lost 4 bases and 4 bases, in that order; junction bases with no gene match: 7. The CDR3 has 15 amino acids. Here the CDR3 DNA reads TGTGCCAGTAGTAAACAGGGGACCCTTAATCAGCCCCAGCATTTT. It specifies CASSKQGTLNQPQHF.

V gene TRBV11-2 combines with J gene TRBJ2-7; possibly TRBD2 for D (5 bases). Trimming took off 2 bases at V and 1 base at J, with 9 bases between the two ends. Per the germline V gene, CDR1 is SGHAT and CDR2 is FQNNGV. CDR3 length: 14 residues. CDR3 residues: CASSLTRGSYEQYF. DNA for the CDR3: TGTGCCAGCAGCTTAACGCGAGGGTCCTACGAGCAGTACTTC.

V gene TRBV19 combines with J gene TRBJ2-1; D might be TRBD2 (5 bases). This CDR3 is 15 amino acids long. Trimming removed 3 bases at V and 4 bases at J, with 13 bases between. The germline gives CDR1 LNHDA, CDR2 SQIVND (reference sequence). CDR3 residues: CASSISLAQYNEQFF. Here the CDR3 DNA reads TGTGCCAGTAGTATCAGTCTAGCCCAATACAATGAGCAGTTCTTC.

This clone was counted once. DNA for the CDR3: TGCGCCAGTCAAAGGGGCGGAAGCTCTGGAAACACCATATATTTT. Its translation: CASQRGGSSGNTIYF. The chain recombines TRBV5-1 with TRBJ1-3; tentative D call: TRBD1 (5 bases). Per germline, CDR1 SGHRS and CDR2 YFSETQ. The V and J ends lost 8 bases and 0 bases respectively, with 15 bases between them. The CDR3 length is 15 residues. Full variable domain (remainder filled in from reference TRBV5-1 and TRBJ1-3): KAGVTQTPRYLIKTRGQQVTLSCSPISGHRSVSWYQQTPGQGLQFLFEYFSETQRNKGNFPGRFSGRQFSNSRSEMNVSTLELGDSALYLCASQRGGSSGNTIYFGEGSWLTVV.

Turning to this clone: This sample also contains other DNA sequences that code for the same CDR3. The CDR3: CATSRGGGLTDTQYF. The CDR3 nucleotides are TGTGCCACCAGCAGAGGAGGCGGACTCACAGATACGCAGTATTTT. V and J are TRBV15 and TRBJ2-3, with a possible D match to TRBD2 (5 bases). The CDR3 is made up of 15 amino acids. Trimming removed 1 base from V and 2 bases from J, with 10 bases in between. Germline CDR1 is LNHNV and CDR2 is YYDKDF (reference sequence).

The chain has TRBV27 and TRBJ2-2, with 8 bases that match TRBD1. The ends lost 6 bases at V and 4 bases at J; junction bases unmatched: 4. Germline CDR1 and CDR2: MNHEY and SMNVEV (reference sequence). This CDR3 is built from 14 residues. Here the CDR3 DNA reads TGTGCCAGCAGACGGACAGGGAGCACCGGGGAGCTGTTTTTT. Residues: CASRRTGSTGELFF.

This clone has only one observation. The chain combines TRBV6-5 with TRBJ2-3; the match to TRBD1 covers 8 bases. The CDR3 is made up of 14 amino acids. Germline V gene sequence: CDR1 MNHEY, CDR2 SVGAGI. Trimming cost V 6 bases and J 2 bases; bases outside gene matches: 4. The CDR3 reads CASRGQGTTDTQYF. The CDR3 region has the DNA TGTGCCAGCAGAGGACAGGGCACCACAGATACGCAGTATTTT.

This chain joins TRBV3-1 (or the pseudogene TRBV3-2) and TRBJ2-3, with D possibly TRBD2 on 5 matching bases. V lost 5 bases to trimming and J lost 4 bases, with 22 bases between them. Germline values: CDR1 LGHDT, CDR2 YNNKEL (reference sequence). This CDR3 spans 17 amino acids. CDR3 amino acids: CASSSTVGSELPDTQYF. The CDR3 nucleotides read TGTGCCAGCAGCTCTACCGTCGGTAGCGAGCTCCCAGATACGCAGTATTTT.

The chain has TRBV24-1 and TRBJ2-1; D is possibly TRBD2 (5 bases). Germline loops: CDR1 KGHDR, CDR2 SFDVKD. V dropped 12 bases and J dropped 8 bases, with 19 bases sitting between them. CDR3 size: 13 residues. The CDR3 nucleotides are TGTGCCGCTGGAGGAAGCGCCGACGATGAGCAGTTCTTC. Translating it yields CAAGGSADDEQFF.

The V gene is TRBV29-1, the J gene TRBJ2-5; 9 nucleotides match TRBD2. Germline V gene lookup returns CDR1 SQVTM and CDR2 ANQGSEA. J was trimmed by 1 base and V by 3 bases; bases with no gene match: 9. This CDR3 has 16 residues. CDR3 in amino acids: CSVEGLAGTPQETQYF. The CDR3 DNA reads TGCAGCGTTGAGGGCCTAGCGGGGACACCCCAAGAGACCCAGTACTTC.

The gene calls are TRBV29-1 and TRBJ1-1, with 8 nucleotides matching TRBD1. This CDR3 is built from 13 residues. Trimming cost V 7 bases and J 4 bases; bases outside gene matches: 8. Germline V CDR1 and CDR2: SQVTM, ANQGSEA. CDR3 nucleotides: TGCAGCGGAACCACAGGGGGAGGCACTGAAGCTTTCTTT. Residues: CSGTTGGGTEAFF. Full variable domain (missing parts from reference TRBV29-1 and TRBJ1-1): SAVISQKPSRDICQRGTSLTIQCQVDSQVTMMFWYRQQPGQSLTLIATANQGSEATYESGFVIDKFPISRPNLTFSTLTVSNMSPEDSSIYLCSGTTGGGTEAFFGQGTRLTVV.

This clone was recorded only once. V gene TRBV7-2 combines with J gene TRBJ2-4, with 8 bases that match TRBD2. Germline trimming cut 5 bases from V and 7 bases from J; bases unmatched to any gene: 10. CDR1 is SGHTA and CDR2 is FQGNSA in the germline V gene. The CDR3 runs 15 residues. DNA for the CDR3: TGTGCCAGCAGCCCCTCGTCGGGGGGGAGGAACATTCAGTACTTC. Translation: CASSPSSGGRNIQYF. Filled out from reference TRBV7-2 and TRBJ2-4, the complete variable domain reads GAGVSQSPSNKVTEKGKDVELRCDPISGHTALYWYRQSLGQGLEFLIYFQGNSAPDKSGLPSDRFSAERTGGSVSTLTIQRTQQEDSAVYLCASSPSSGGRNIQYFGAGTRLSVL.

This chain uses TRBV6-6 with TRBJ1-6; 7 nucleotides agree with TRBD1. CDR1 is MNHNY and CDR2 is SVGAGI in the germline V gene (reference sequence). Trimming at V came to 5 bases and at J to 8 bases, leaving 9 bases not matched to a gene. The CDR3 spans 15 residues. The CDR3 DNA is TGTGCCAGCAGTCGAGGGGGCCTTGCGGATTCACCCCTCCACTTT. Residues: CASSRGGLADSPLHF.

The rearrangement uses TRBV6-5 and TRBJ2-7; 11 positions agree with TRBD1. From germline, CDR1 is MNHEY and CDR2 SVGAGI. The V and J ends lost 2 bases and 5 bases, in that order; junction bases with no gene match: 2. CDR3 length: 14 amino acids. CDR3 coding DNA: TGTGCCAGCAGTTACGGACAGGGGGCCAACGAGCAGTACTTC. Amino acid sequence: CASSYGQGANEQYF.

The chain links TRBV28 to TRBJ2-7; 7 bases align to TRBD2. The CDR3 covers 15 residues. V lost 5 bases, J lost 3 bases, and 10 bases stayed unmatched. CDR1 is MDHEN and CDR2 is SYDVKM in the germline V gene. The DNA for the CDR3 is TGTGCCAGCAGTGAACCGAGAGCGGGAAGCTACGAGCAGTACTTC. Its protein is CASSEPRAGSYEQYF.

The chain joins TRBV7-8 to TRBJ2-6; TRBD2 aligns across 9 bases. V gave up 0 bases and J gave up 0 bases; unmatched junction bases: 6. The germline V gene has CDR1 SGHVS and CDR2 FQNEAQ. CDR3 length equals 19 residues. CDR3 DNA sequence: TGTGCCAGCAGCTTAGCACTCCTAGCGGGAATCTCTGGGGCCAACGTCCTGACTTTC. Protein: CASSLALLAGISGANVLTF.

This clone was seen only once. The chain links TRBV5-5 to TRBJ1-2, with D perhaps matching TRBD1 (5 bases). Germline CDR1 reads SGHKS; CDR2 reads YYEKEE (reference sequence). This CDR3 region has 13 residues. Trimming left V 6 bases short and J 4 bases short, with 13 bases between. Written as DNA, the CDR3 is TGTGCCAGCACCTGGACACCTTCCTATGGCTACACCTTC. It translates to CASTWTPSYGYTF.

CDR3 in amino acids: CATSERTGHTDTQYF. The CDR3 nucleotides are TGTGCCACCAGTGAAAGGACAGGGCACACAGATACGCAGTATTTT. The V and J genes are TRBV24-1 and TRBJ2-3; 8 bases agree with TRBD1. In germline, CDR1 is KGHDR, CDR2 SFDVKD. The CDR3 length is 15 residues. The J segment lost 2 bases and the V segment lost 4 bases, leaving 4 bases of the junction unmatched.

The genes are TRBV10-3 and TRBJ2-1, with D possibly being TRBD2 (6 bases). Germline loops: CDR1 ENHRY, CDR2 SYGVKD. Trimming stripped 5 bases from V and 4 bases from J, with 9 bases between. This CDR3 comprises 13 residues. The chain's CDR3 is CAISREWYNEQFF. Written as DNA, the CDR3 is TGTGCCATCAGTCGGGAGTGGTACAATGAGCAGTTCTTC.

The J gene is TRBJ2-3, the V gene TRBV4-2; 7 bases are a match to TRBD2. Trimming at V came to 1 base and at J to 5 bases, leaving 6 bases not matched to a gene. Per the germline V gene, CDR1 is LGHNA and CDR2 is YNFKEQ. This CDR3 has 15 amino acids. The CDR3 DNA follows: TGTGCCAGCAGCCAAGGGGTGGGAGGGGAAGATACGCAGTATTTT. This codes for CASSQGVGGEDTQYF.

This clone showed up just once. CDR3 DNA sequence: TGTGCCAGCAGCCATTTGACTAGCGGGAGGGTCACCGGGGAGCTGTTTTTT. Protein: CASSHLTSGRVTGELFF. J is TRBJ2-2 and V is TRBV3-1 (or the pseudogene TRBV3-2); 14 bases are shared with TRBD2. V trimming: 3 bases; J trimming: 4 bases; junction bases outside the gene matches: 4. The CDR3 runs 17 residues. Germline CDR1 reads LGHDT; CDR2 reads YNNKEL (reference sequence).

The gene calls are TRBV5-4 and TRBJ2-1; TRBD2 matches at 8 bases. CDR3 length: 15 residues. After removal of 4 bases from V and 0 bases from J, the junction contained 3 bases not matched to a gene. Germline V gene sequence: CDR1 SGHNT, CDR2 YYREEE (reference sequence). The CDR3 sequence: CASSRTSGSYNEQFF. CDR3 nucleotide sequence: TGTGCCAGCAGCAGAACTAGCGGCTCCTACAATGAGCAGTTCTTC. Complete variable domain (other parts from reference TRBV5-4 and TRBJ2-1): ETGVTQSPTHLIKTRGQQVTLRCSSQSGHNTVSWYQQALGQGPQFIFQYYREEENGRGNFPPRFSGLQFPNYSSELNVNALELDDSALYLCASSRTSGSYNEQFFGPGTRLTVL.